What follows describes a single T cell receptor (beta chain). Antigen unknown. This CDR3 comprises 13 residues. The germline V gene encodes CDR1 LGHNA and CDR2 YNFKEQ. The germline V and J ends were trimmed by 7 bases and 8 bases, with 12 bases remaining between them. The PCR made use of 60 Vbeta and 13 Jbeta primers. This table comes from immunoSEQ multiplex PCR, and its TCRdb copy is limited to in-frame clones, with some not included. Of around 170,000 clones detected, 80% to 85% appear once; the ten largest clones hold roughly 6.7%. The data derive from a study of cytomegalovirus exposure and HLA in healthy donors. Broader study findings: In a later analysis, at a false discovery rate of 0.05, over 15,000 TCR beta sequences were associated with HLA alleles. Reportedly, diagnosis of cytomegalovirus status by the classifier showed high specificity and sensitivity. An analysis done earlier found most TCR beta V segments productive about 90% or about 30% of the time.

This clonotype originated in a man aged 40-49 years in good health and CMV-seropositive. Sequenced material: PBMCs. The chain combines TRBV4-2 with TRBJ1-6; D is perhaps TRBD1 (5 bases). For the CDR3, the DNA is TGTGCCAGCACCCCGGGGGGTGATTCACCCCTCCACTTT. Amino acid sequence: CASTPGGDSPLHF.